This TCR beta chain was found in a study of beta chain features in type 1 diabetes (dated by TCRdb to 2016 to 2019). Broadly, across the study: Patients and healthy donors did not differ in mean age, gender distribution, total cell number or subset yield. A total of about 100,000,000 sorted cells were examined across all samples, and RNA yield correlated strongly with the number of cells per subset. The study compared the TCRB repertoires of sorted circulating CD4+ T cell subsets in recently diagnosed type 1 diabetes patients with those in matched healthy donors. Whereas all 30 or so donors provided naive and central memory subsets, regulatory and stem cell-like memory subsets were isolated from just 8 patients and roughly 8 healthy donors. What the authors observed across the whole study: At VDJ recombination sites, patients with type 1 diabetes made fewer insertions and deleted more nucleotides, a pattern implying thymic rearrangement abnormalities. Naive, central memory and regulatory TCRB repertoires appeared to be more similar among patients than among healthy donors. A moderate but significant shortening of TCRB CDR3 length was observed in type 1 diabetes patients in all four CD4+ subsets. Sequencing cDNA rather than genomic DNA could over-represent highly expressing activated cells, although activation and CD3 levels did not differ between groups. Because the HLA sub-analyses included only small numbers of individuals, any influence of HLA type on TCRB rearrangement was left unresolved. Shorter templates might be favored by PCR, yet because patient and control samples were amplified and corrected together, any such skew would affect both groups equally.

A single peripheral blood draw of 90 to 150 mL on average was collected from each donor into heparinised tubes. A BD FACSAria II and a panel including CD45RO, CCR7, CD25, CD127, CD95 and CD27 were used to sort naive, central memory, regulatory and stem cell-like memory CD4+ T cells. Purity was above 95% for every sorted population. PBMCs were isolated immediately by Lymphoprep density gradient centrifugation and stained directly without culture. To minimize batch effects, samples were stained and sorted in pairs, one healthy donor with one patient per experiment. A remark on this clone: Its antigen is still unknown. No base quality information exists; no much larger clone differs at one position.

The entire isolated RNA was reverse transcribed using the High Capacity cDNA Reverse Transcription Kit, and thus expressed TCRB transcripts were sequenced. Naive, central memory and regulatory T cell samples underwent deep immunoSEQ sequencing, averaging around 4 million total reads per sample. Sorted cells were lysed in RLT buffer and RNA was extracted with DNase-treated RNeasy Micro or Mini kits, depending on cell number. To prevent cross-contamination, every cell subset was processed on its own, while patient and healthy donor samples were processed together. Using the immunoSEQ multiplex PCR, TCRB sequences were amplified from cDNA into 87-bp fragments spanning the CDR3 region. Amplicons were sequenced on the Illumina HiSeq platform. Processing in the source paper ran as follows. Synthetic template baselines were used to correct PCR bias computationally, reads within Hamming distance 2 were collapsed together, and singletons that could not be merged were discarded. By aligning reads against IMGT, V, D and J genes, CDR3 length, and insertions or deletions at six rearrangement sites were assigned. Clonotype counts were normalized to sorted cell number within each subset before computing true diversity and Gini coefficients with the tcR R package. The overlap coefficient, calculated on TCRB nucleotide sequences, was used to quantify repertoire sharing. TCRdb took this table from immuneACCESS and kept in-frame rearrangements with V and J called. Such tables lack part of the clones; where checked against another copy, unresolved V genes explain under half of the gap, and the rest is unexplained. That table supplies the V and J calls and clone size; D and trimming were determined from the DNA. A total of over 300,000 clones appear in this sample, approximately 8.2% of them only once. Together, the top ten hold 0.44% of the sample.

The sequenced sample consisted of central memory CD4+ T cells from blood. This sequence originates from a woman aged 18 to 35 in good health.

The CDR3 has the sequence CASSWDRIYNEQFF. The bases read TGTGCCAGCAGCTGGGACAGAATCTACAATGAGCAGTTCTTC. In this chain, TRBV2 is recombined with TRBJ2-1, with TRBD1 identical over 7 junction bases. V and J are trimmed by 6 bases and 3 bases, and the gene matches miss 5 bases of the junction. From a lookup of the germline V gene, CDR1 and CDR2 are SNHLY and FYNNEI. The CDR3, cysteine through phenylalanine, is 14 amino acids long. The sequence is cut down to CDR3 DNA, 42 bases in frame from base 1.